Given below is one TCR beta chain in context. The antigen is not known. The source of the sample is a study of shared clonotypes between healthy human individuals. Study results and limitations: Sharing across a few donors was seen in 4.5% to 6.5% of naive CD4 clonotypes. All-four-donor shared clonotypes had higher generation probabilities than non-shared clonotypes did.

Adult Caucasians living in Nashville, Tennessee made up all of the donors. CDR1 MNHNS and CDR2 SASEGT come from the germline V gene. J was trimmed by 0 bases and V by 6 bases; bases with no gene match: 4. The CDR3 runs 14 residues. A deep-level run was used for the assay. Some clones are missing from TCRdb's copy, which holds only in-frame ones; the method was immunoSEQ multiplex PCR. The sample yields approximately 2,000,000 clones, around 90% seen once. The TCR was taken from a man between 18 and 29 years old in good health. Some clones in this sample may be carry-over from other donors' samples. Sequenced sample: naive CD4+ T cells from PBMCs. Described subset: CD45RA+ positively selected. This rearrangement joins TRBV6-1 to TRBJ1-1; 7 bases map to TRBD1. DNA of the CDR3: TGTGCCAGCAGGGTCGACAGGGTGAACACTGAAGCTTTCTTT. It translates to CASRVDRVNTEAFF.